The clone carrying this T cell receptor beta chain came up a few times. As yet, its antigen is unknown. Total RNA amounts of at least 6 micrograms were extracted per sample. The sample belongs to a study of blood T cells in healthy people across ages. Findings and limits, study-wide: The CMV status of each donor remained undetermined, and this could have confounded shifts in expanded clonotypes. Older individuals had lower TCR beta diversity per million T cells (the decline was roughly linear).

Sample-barcoded 5' priming and a J-beta primer mix drove a second PCR of 7 to 11 cycles. Carrying 12 random nucleotides, a template-switch adaptor labeled each individual cDNA molecule. Using its own MiXCR run on the 5' RACE reads, TCRdb lists one record per CDR3 protein. The table records over a million distinct CDR3 sequences, roughly two fifths of them present only once. With V trimmed by 4 bases and J by 7 bases, 3 bases remained unmatched. The germline CDR1 and CDR2 sequences are MGHDK and SYGVNS. The CDR3 totals 14 residues. Sequenced sample: blood. The chain employs TRBV25-1 and TRBJ1-5, with 11 bases matching TRBD1. This clonotype was obtained from a woman aged 18-29 years in good health. Written as DNA, the CDR3 is TGTGCCAGCAGTGGGACAGGGGGCGGGCAGCCCCAGCATTTT. Encoded protein: CASSGTGGGQPQHF.